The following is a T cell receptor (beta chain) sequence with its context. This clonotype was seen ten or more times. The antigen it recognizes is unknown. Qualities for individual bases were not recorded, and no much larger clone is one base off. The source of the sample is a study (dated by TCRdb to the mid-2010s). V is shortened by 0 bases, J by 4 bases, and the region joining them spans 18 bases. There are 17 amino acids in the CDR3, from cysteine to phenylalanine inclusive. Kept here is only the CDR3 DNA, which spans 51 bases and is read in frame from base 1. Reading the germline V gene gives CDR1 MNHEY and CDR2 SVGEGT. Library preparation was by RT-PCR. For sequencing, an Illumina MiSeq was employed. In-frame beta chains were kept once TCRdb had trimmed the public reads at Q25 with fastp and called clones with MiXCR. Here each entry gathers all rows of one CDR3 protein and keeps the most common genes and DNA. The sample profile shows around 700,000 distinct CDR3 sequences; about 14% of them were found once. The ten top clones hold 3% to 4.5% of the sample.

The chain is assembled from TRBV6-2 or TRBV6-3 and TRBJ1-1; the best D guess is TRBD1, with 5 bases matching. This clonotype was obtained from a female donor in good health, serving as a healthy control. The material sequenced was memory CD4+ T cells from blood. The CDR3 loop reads CASSYSTLRGVGTEAFF. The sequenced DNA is TGTGCCAGCAGTTACTCGACCCTTCGGGGGGTCGGCACTGAAGCTTTCTTT.